The sample holds a few counts of the clone carrying this T cell receptor beta chain. What it recognizes is unknown. Trimming shortened V by 2 bases and J by 1 base, and 12 bases separated the two germline ends. This CDR3 has 15 residues. Germline assignment: CDR1 ENHRY and CDR2 SYGVKD. This specimen belongs to a study of CD8 T cells in ankylosing spondylitis. Study-wide points: Reportedly, matched ankylosing spondylitis synovial fluid was significantly enriched for disease-linked clones. Apparently characteristic of ankylosing spondylitis blood was a TCR beta motif (under ten highly homologous variants). A subset of motif variants has previously been described in the synovial fluid and blood of reactive arthritis.

Libraries of TCR beta came from quantitative 5'-RACE with molecular barcodes. TCRdb processed the 5' RACE reads anew with MiXCR; each CDR3 protein has one entry. The table has 230,000 or so distinct CDR3 sequences, over 15% seen once. The chain recombines TRBV10-3 with TRBJ2-7, with D possibly being TRBD1 (6 bases). This TCR came from a male donor with ankylosing spondylitis or in good health (not recorded which). Sequences were obtained from blood, either unsorted or a sorted T cell fraction (not recorded which). In nucleotides, the CDR3 is TGTGCCATCAGTGAGCCAAACAGGGTTTCCTACGAGCAGTACTTC. This gives the protein CAISEPNRVSYEQYF.